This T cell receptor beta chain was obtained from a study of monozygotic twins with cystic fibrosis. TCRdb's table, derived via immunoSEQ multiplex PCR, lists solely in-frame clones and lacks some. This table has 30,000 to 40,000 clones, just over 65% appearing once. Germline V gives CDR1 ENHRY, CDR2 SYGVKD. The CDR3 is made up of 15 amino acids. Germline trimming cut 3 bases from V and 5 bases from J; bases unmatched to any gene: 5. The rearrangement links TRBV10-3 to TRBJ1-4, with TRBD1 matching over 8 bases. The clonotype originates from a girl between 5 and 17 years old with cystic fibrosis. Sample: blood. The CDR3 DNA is TGTGCCATCAGTGACCCAGACAGGGGAAATGAAAAACTGTTTTTT. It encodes CAISDPDRGNEKLFF.